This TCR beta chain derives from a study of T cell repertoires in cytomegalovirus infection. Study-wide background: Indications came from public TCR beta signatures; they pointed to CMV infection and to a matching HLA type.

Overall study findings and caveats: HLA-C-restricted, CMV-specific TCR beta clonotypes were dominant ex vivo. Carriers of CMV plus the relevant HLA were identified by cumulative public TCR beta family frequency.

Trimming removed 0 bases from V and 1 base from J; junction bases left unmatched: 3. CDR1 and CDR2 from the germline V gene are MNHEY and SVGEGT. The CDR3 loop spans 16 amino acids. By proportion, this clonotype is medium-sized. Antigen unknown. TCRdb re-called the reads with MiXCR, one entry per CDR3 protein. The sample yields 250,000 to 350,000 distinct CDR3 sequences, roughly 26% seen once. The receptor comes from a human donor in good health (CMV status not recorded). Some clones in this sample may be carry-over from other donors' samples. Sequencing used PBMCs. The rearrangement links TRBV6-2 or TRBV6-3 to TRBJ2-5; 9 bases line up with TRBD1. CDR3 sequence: CASSYSTDRGQETQYF. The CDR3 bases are TGTGCCAGCAGTTACTCGACGGACAGGGGCCAAGAGACCCAGTACTTC.